This T cell receptor (beta chain) was obtained from a study of regulatory T cells in long-lasting Graves disease. Study results and limitations: Whereas new patients shared 966 public clonotypes, persistent patients shared more, at 2,741.

The time point is: newly diagnosed GD, antithyroid drugs for less than 3 months. The TCR library was made from RNA extracted from PBMCs. Sequencing libraries for TCR beta were prepared with iRepertoire HTBI primers and Arm-PCR of CDR3 regions. A single record per CDR3 protein comes from TCRdb applying MiXCR to the multiplex PCR reads. The table has hundreds of thousands of distinct CDR3 sequences, roughly a sixth seen once. This clonotype was found many times. As yet, its antigen is unknown. These records were also assigned to another study, of T cells in Graves' hyperthyroidism and ophthalmopathy. That source adds: Recently diagnosed hyperthyroidism of less than 2 months' duration affected patients aged 18 to 65. A first-round RT-PCR of the TCR CDR3 used the HTBI primer set.

The clonotype originates from a man between 35 and 55 years old with Graves disease. Source: peripheral blood mononuclear cells (PBMCs), taken at new diagnosis, from a patient treated with antithyroid drugs.

CDR3 residues: CSAREAAGGYNEQFF. The CDR3 DNA is TGCAGTGCTAGAGAGGCAGCGGGTGGGTACAATGAGCAGTTCTTC. This sequence joins TRBV20-1 and TRBJ2-1, with a weak D call TRBD2 (6 bases). This CDR3 comprises 15 residues. Trimming left V 0 bases short and J 4 bases short, with 13 bases between. Germline V gene sequence: CDR1 DFQATT, CDR2 SNEGSKA (reference sequence).